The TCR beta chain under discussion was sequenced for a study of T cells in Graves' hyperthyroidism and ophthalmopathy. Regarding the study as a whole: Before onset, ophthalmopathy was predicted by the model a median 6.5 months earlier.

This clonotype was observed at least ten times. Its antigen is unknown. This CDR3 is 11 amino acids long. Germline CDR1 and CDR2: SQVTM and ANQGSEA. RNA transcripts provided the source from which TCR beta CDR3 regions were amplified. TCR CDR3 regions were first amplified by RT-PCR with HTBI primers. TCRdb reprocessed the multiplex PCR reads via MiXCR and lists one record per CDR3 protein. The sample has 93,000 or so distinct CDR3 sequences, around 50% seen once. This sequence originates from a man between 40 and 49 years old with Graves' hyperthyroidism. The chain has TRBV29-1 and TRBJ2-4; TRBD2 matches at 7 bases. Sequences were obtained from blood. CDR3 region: CSIGEGNIQYF. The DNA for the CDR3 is TGCAGTATAGGGGAGGGAAACATTCAGTACTTC.